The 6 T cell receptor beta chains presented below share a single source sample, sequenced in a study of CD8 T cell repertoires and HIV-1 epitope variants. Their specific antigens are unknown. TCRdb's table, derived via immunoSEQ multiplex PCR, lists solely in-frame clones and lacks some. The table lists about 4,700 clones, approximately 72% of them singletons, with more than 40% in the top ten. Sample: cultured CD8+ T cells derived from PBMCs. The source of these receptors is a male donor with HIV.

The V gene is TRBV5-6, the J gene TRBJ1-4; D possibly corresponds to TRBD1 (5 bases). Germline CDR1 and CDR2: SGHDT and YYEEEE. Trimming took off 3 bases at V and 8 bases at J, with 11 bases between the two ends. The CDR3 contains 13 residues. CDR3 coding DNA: TGTGCCAGCAGCTCGGGGGGAAGGGAAAAACTGTTTTTT. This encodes CASSSGGREKLFF.

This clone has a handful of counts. CDR3 nucleotides: TGTGCCAGCAGACAGGGGGCTTCCTCCTACGAGCAGTACTTC. The encoded protein is CASRQGASSYEQYF. The chain employs TRBV6-5 and TRBJ2-7; 9 bases match TRBD1. This CDR3 region has 14 residues. V dropped 6 bases and J dropped 0; count of bases not matched to a gene: 3. Germline CDR1 reads MNHEY; CDR2 reads SVGAGI.

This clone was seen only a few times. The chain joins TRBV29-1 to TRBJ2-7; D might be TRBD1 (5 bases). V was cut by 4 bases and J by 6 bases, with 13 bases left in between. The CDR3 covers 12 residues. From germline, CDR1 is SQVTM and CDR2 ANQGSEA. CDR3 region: CSVGREAGEQYF. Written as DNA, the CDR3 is TGCAGCGTTGGCAGGGAAGCCGGCGAGCAGTACTTC.

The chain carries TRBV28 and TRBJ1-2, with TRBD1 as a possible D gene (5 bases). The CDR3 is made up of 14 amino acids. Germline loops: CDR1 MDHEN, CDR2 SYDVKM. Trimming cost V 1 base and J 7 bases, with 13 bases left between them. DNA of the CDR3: TGTGCCAGCAGTTTATCGGCAGGGATAGGTGGCTACACCTTC. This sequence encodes CASSLSAGIGGYTF.

DNA of the CDR3: TGTGCCAGCAGCTTAGCAAGTTTTGCGTTGAACACTGAAGCTTTCTTT. It codes for CASSLASFALNTEAFF. V usage is TRBV7-2 and J usage is TRBJ1-1; D is undetermined. This CDR3 contains 16 residues. The germline V gene encodes CDR1 SGHTA and CDR2 FQGNSA. The ends were cut back, 0 bases at V and 0 bases at J, with 11 bases in the middle.

This CDR3 is CSGLGQRNEKLFF. The CDR3 bases are TGCAGCGGATTGGGACAGCGTAATGAAAAACTGTTTTTT. The J gene is TRBJ1-4, the V gene TRBV29-1; 7 positions match TRBD1. Trimming took 7 bases from V and 4 from J; bases not matched to a gene: 6. Germline V gene sequence: CDR1 SQVTM, CDR2 ANQGSEA. CDR3 size: 13 residues.